This is a list of T cell receptor beta chains from one sample in a study of PD-1 blockade in classical Hodgkin lymphoma. Sequencing was performed with immunoSEQ multiplex PCR; in TCRdb, only in-frame clones are kept and a portion is missing. This table holds tens of thousands of clones, nearly 90% found once. Source: peripheral blood mononuclear cells (PBMCs), taken before the fourth cycle of nivolumab. These receptors all come from a human donor with classical Hodgkin lymphoma. CDR3s include the opening cysteine and the closing phenylalanine or tryptophan. Fields, in order: V gene, J gene, CDR3 protein.

V gene: TRBV7-9
J gene: TRBJ2-3
CDR3 protein: CASTSESDTQYF

V gene: TRBV9
J gene: TRBJ1-1
CDR3 protein: CASSASTGPQMNTEAFF

V gene: TRBV30
J gene: TRBJ1-4
CDR3 protein: CAWTPWFDEKLFF

V gene: TRBV13
J gene: TRBJ2-1
CDR3 protein: CASEAARNNEQFF

V gene: TRBV4-1
J gene: TRBJ2-7
CDR3 protein: CASSQRDAPGEQYF

V gene: TRBV27
J gene: TRBJ1-1
CDR3 protein: CASSLGGHPNTEAFF

V gene: TRBV7-4
J gene: TRBJ2-7
CDR3 protein: CASRGGFYEQYF

V gene: TRBV7-3
J gene: TRBJ2-1
CDR3 protein: CASSLIVSGGYNEQFF

V gene: TRBV7-3
J gene: TRBJ2-5
CDR3 protein: CVSSLERKETQYF

V gene: TRBV6-5
J gene: TRBJ1-5
CDR3 protein: CASSDLRNQPQHF

V gene: TRBV30
J gene: TRBJ2-3
CDR3 protein: CAWSAGGPGADTQYF

V gene: TRBV10-1
J gene: TRBJ2-5
CDR3 protein: CASSDGQETQYF

V gene: TRBV15
J gene: TRBJ2-3
CDR3 protein: CATDKTPGADTQYF

V gene: TRBV11-3
J gene: TRBJ2-3
CDR3 protein: CASSFFSPIRTSTDTQYF

V gene: TRBV4-1
J gene: TRBJ2-5
CDR3 protein: CASSQASKLAGNQETQYF

V gene: TRBV28
J gene: TRBJ1-3
CDR3 protein: CASGLVTSGNTIYF

V gene: TRBV11-2
J gene: TRBJ1-4
CDR3 protein: CASSLGLAPEKLFF

V gene: TRBV7-3
J gene: TRBJ2-5
CDR3 protein: CASSLRGQETQYF

V gene: TRBV27
J gene: TRBJ2-3
CDR3 protein: CASSFLGLGPGSGRSSGTDTQYF

V gene: TRBV5-6
J gene: TRBJ2-7
CDR3 protein: CASSLPDLSYEQYF

V gene: TRBV5-6
J gene: TRBJ2-7
CDR3 protein: CASSLGAGTEYEQYF

V gene: TRBV4-1
J gene: TRBJ1-3
CDR3 protein: CASSQRDSLSGNTIYF

V gene: TRBV27
J gene: TRBJ2-2
CDR3 protein: CASSRPPDGTGELFF

V gene: TRBV11-2
J gene: TRBJ1-1
CDR3 protein: CASSLGALNTEAFF

V gene: TRBV4-1
J gene: TRBJ2-7
CDR3 protein: CASSRWRELDEQYF

V gene: TRBV27
J gene: TRBJ2-5
CDR3 protein: CASSPTGHSKAQETQYF

V gene: TRBV11-2
J gene: TRBJ1-1
CDR3 protein: CASSLEWAATEAFF

V gene: TRBV19
J gene: TRBJ2-7
CDR3 protein: CASSIKLGLLSGEQYF

V gene: TRBV27
J gene: TRBJ2-3
CDR3 protein: CASRPHQNRDTQYF

V gene: TRBV10-2
J gene: TRBJ2-1
CDR3 protein: CASTLAGGGHHEQFF

V gene: TRBV27
J gene: TRBJ2-3
CDR3 protein: CASSSWTGADTQYF

V gene: TRBV10-1
J gene: TRBJ1-2
CDR3 protein: CASSESGRYGYTF

V gene: TRBV7-3
J gene: TRBJ2-3
CDR3 protein: CASSRQGNADTQYF

V gene: TRBV10-3
J gene: TRBJ2-3
CDR3 protein: CAIRLHNRDSPGGGTDTQYF

V gene: TRBV9
J gene: TRBJ2-3
CDR3 protein: CASSVAWFSGGPLGDTQYF

V gene: TRBV11-2
J gene: TRBJ2-5
CDR3 protein: CASAGIGREMVQTQYF